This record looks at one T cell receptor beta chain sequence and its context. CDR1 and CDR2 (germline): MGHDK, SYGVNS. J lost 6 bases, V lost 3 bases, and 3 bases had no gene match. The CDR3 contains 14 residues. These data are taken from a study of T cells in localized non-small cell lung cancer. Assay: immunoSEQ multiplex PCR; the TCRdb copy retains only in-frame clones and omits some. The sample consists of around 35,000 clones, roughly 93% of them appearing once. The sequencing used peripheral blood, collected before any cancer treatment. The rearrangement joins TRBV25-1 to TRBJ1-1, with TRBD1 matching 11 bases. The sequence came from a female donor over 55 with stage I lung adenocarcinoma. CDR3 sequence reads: CASSDPGQGAEAFF. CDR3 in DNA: TGTGCCAGCAGTGATCCGGGACAGGGGGCTGAAGCTTTCTTT. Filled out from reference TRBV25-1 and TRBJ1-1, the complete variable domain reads EADIYQTPRYLVIGTGKKITLECSQTMGHDKMYWYQQDPGMELHLIHYSYGVNSTEKGDLSSESTVSRIRTEHFPLTLESARPSHTSQYLCASSDPGQGAEAFFGQGTRLTVV.